These 9 T cell receptor beta chains were sequenced from one sample in a study of blood T cell repertoires in COVID-19. TCRdb's copy holds only in-frame clones and misses some; the assay was immunoSEQ multiplex PCR. The table records roughly 29,000 clones, approximately 81% of them present only once. Sequenced: peripheral blood. The receptors derive from a woman aged 60-70 years with acute or convalescent COVID-19.

The CDR3 sequence is CASAGSYNSPLHF. Here the CDR3 DNA reads TGTGCCAGCGCCGGCTCCTATAATTCACCCCTCCACTTT. V and J are TRBV6-5 and TRBJ1-6; D not resolved. The germline V and J ends were trimmed by 8 bases and 0 bases, with 5 bases remaining between them. The CDR3 loop spans 13 amino acids. The V gene's germline CDR1 is MNHEY and CDR2 SVGAGI.

The chain has TRBV6-2 or TRBV6-3 and TRBJ2-7, with a weak D call TRBD2 (5 bases). This CDR3 has 15 amino acids. Germline values: CDR1 MNHEY, CDR2 SVGEGT. The V gene lost 6 bases and the J gene lost 4 bases, with 19 bases spanning the gap. CDR3 in amino acids: CASSLGSGGTYEQYF. The CDR3, as DNA: TGTGCCAGCAGCCTGGGAAGTGGAGGTACTTACGAGCAGTACTTC.

This clone has only a few counts. V and J are TRBV7-6 and TRBJ2-1; TRBD2 is a possible D gene (6 bases). The length of the CDR3 is 17 residues. Germline V gene data show CDR1 as SGHVS and CDR2 as FNYEAQ. The V end lost 1 base, the J end lost 6 bases, and 19 bases lay between the germline ends. The CDR3 DNA reads as TGTGCCAGCAGCTTAGGAGTCGGGGACTCGTCCAGCAATGAGCAGTTCTTC. This codes for CASSLGVGDSSSNEQFF.

The J gene is TRBJ1-1, the V gene TRBV9; the D gene is possibly TRBD1 (5 bases). With 5 bases removed from V and 10 bases from J, the gap between germline ends came to 15 bases. This CDR3 comprises 12 residues. Germline values: CDR1 SGDLS, CDR2 YYNGEE. The CDR3 coding sequence is TGTGCCAGCAGAGATGAAAGGGGTCTAGCTTTCTTT. Residues: CASRDERGLAFF.

The chain combines TRBV6-2 or TRBV6-3 with TRBJ1-1; possible D gene TRBD1, 5 bases. V was clipped by 0 bases and J by 4 bases, with 15 bases between them. Germline values: CDR1 MNHEY, CDR2 SVGEGT. This CDR3 has 16 residues. The CDR3 here is CASSYSYNVRGTEAFF. As DNA, the CDR3 is TGTGCCAGCAGTTACTCGTATAACGTAAGGGGCACTGAAGCTTTCTTT.

The chain is built from TRBV6-5 and TRBJ2-4, with 12 bases aligning to TRBD2. The CDR3 has 13 amino acids. Per germline, CDR1 MNHEY and CDR2 SVGAGI. Unmatched junction bases numbered 4, after V lost 10 bases and J lost 6 bases. For the CDR3, the DNA is TGTGCCACCGAACTAGCGGGGGGAAACATTCAGTACTTC. It specifies CATELAGGNIQYF.

The chain is built from TRBV3-1 (or the pseudogene TRBV3-2) and TRBJ1-2; D gene unclear. Germline CDR1 is LGHDT and CDR2 is YNNKEL (reference sequence). Trimming cost V 1 base and J 8 bases, with 20 bases left between them. The CDR3 contains 16 residues. This CDR3 is CASSQGAGMGPRGYTF. The CDR3 DNA follows: TGTGCCAGCAGCCAAGGGGCGGGGATGGGTCCTCGGGGCTACACCTTC.

This clone turned up a few times. The chain links TRBV19 to TRBJ1-5, with 9 positions matching TRBD1. Unmatched junction bases numbered 12, after V lost 6 bases and J lost 6 bases. CDR1 is LNHDA and CDR2 is SQIVND in the germline V gene (reference sequence). This CDR3 comprises 16 residues. CDR3: CASRGSGQGSAQPQHF. The CDR3 DNA reads as TGTGCCAGTAGGGGCTCAGGACAGGGGTCCGCTCAGCCCCAGCATTTT.

The V and J genes are TRBV6-1 and TRBJ1-6, with a tentative D call TRBD1 (5 bases). The CDR3 consists of 15 residues. The V end was cut by 2 bases, the J end by 1 base, with 6 bases between. Germline assignment: CDR1 MNHNS and CDR2 SASEGT. CDR3 amino acids: CASSERGSYNSPLHF. The CDR3 DNA follows: TGTGCCAGCAGTGAAAGGGGATCCTATAATTCACCCCTCCACTTT.